This TCR beta chain stems from a study of T-cell memory formation after mild COVID-19. Study-level findings and limits: Proof of SARS-CoV-2 specificity was absent for the second-wave clones that crested on day 37. Pre-infection memory already had some responding clones, implying cross-reactive memory joined. Clones that contracted from day 15 to 85 had balanced CD4/CD8; later expanders were CD4+ biased.

As to this clonotype: Its antigen is as yet unknown.

TCRdb re-analysed the 5' RACE reads in MiXCR, keeping a single row per CDR3 protein. This sample has 190,000 or so distinct CDR3 sequences, with roughly 23% found just once. Germline values: CDR1 PRHDT, CDR2 FYEKMQ (reference sequence). V lost 0 bases and J 5 bases, leaving 10 bases between the germline ends. The CDR3 totals 14 residues. The rearrangement links TRBV13 to TRBJ2-5, with D unclear. The sequenced sample consisted of PBMCs or a T cell subset sorted from them (not recorded which). The sequence came from an adult woman who had mild COVID-19 (a few samples of this study predate the infection). Cell type and time point are not known. CDR3 DNA sequence: TGTGCCAGCAGCTTAGGACAGCCACGGGAGACCCAGTACTTC. Its protein product is CASSLGQPRETQYF.